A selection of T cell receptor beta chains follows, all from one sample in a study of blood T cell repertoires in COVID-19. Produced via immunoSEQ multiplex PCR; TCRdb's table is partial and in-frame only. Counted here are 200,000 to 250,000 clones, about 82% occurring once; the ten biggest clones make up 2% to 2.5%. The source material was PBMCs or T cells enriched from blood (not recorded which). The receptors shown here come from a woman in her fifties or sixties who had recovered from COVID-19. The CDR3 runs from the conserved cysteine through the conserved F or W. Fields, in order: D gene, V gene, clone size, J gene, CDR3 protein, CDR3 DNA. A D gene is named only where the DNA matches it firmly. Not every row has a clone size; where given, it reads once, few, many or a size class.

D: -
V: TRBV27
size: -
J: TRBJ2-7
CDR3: CASSFNRVRTYEQYF
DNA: TGTGCCAGCAGTTTTAACAGGGTGAGAACCTACGAGCAGTACTTC

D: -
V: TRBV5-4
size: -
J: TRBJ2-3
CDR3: CASSLVQYSTDTQYF
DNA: TGTGCCAGCAGCTTGGTACAGTATAGCACAGATACGCAGTATTTT

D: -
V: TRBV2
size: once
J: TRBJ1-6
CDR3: CASRAGALANSPLHF
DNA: TGTGCCAGCAGAGCAGGGGCTTTGGCCAATTCACCCCTCCACTTT

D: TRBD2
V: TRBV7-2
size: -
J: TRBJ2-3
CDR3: CASSLESGRGTDTQYF
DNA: TGTGCCAGCAGCCTAGAGAGCGGGAGAGGCACAGATACGCAGTATTTT

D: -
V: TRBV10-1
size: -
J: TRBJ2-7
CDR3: CASSETGLGIYEQYF
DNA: TGCGCCAGCAGTGAGACAGGGCTGGGAATCTACGAGCAGTACTTC

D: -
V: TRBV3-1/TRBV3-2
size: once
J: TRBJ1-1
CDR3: CASSQGDWNTEAFF
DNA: TGTGCCAGCAGCCAAGGGGACTGGAACACTGAAGCTTTCTTT

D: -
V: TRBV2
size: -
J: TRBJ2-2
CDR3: CASTPPVTSPNTGELFF
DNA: TGTGCCAGCACCCCCCCCGTGACTAGTCCGAACACCGGGGAGCTGTTTTTT

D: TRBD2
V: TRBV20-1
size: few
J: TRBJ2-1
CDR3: CSASSRGLAGNEQFF
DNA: TGCAGTGCTAGTAGTCGCGGACTAGCGGGAAATGAGCAGTTCTTC

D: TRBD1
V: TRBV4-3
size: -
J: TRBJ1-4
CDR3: CASSQRVAGGGFESTNEKLFF
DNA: TGCGCCAGCAGCCAAAGGGTCGCAGGGGGCGGATTCGAGTCTACTAATGAAAAACTGTTTTTT

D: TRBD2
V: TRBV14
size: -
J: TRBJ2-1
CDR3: CASGRGAAGGAYNEQFF
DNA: TGTGCCAGCGGGAGAGGGGCTGCGGGAGGGGCGTACAATGAGCAGTTCTTC

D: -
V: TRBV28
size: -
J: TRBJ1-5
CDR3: CASRRQGWNQPQHF
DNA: TGTGCCAGCCGGCGTCAGGGTTGGAATCAGCCCCAGCATTTT

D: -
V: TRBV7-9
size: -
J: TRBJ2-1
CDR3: CASSYTLSGIYNEQFF
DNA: TGTGCCAGCAGCTATACTCTAAGCGGAATCTACAATGAGCAGTTCTTC

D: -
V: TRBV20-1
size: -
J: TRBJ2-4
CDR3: CSAQPGRDRYF
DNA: TGCAGTGCCCAACCCGGGCGGGATCGATACTTC

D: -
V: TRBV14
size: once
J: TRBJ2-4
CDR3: CASSLGIGGNIQYF
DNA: TGTGCCAGCAGCCTCGGAATTGGAGGAAACATTCAGTACTTC

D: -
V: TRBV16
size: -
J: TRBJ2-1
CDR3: CASSQGSSYNEQFF
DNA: TGTGCCAGCAGCCAGGGCAGTTCCTACAATGAGCAGTTCTTC

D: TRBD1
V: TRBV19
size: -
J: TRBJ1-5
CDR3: CASSIRDRGNQPQHF
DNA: TGTGCCAGTAGTATTCGGGACAGGGGCAATCAGCCCCAGCATTTT

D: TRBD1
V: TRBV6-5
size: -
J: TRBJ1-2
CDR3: CASSYQGQQYGYTF
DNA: TGTGCCAGCAGTTACCAGGGACAGCAGTATGGCTACACCTTC